This entry lists 10 T cell receptor beta chains sequenced from one sample in a study of blood T cell repertoires in COVID-19. TCRdb's copy holds only in-frame clones and misses some; the assay was immunoSEQ multiplex PCR. This table has tens of thousands of clones, about 89% appearing once. Input material: peripheral blood. Source of these receptors: a man in his fifties or sixties with active or convalescent COVID-19.

With regard to this clone: The sample contains more than one DNA sequence encoding this CDR3. This rearrangement joins TRBV6-1 to TRBJ2-2, with TRBD1 matching 8 bases. The CDR3 extends over 14 amino acids. V trimming: 2 bases; J trimming: 4 bases; junction bases outside the gene matches: 0. Germline V gene sequence: CDR1 MNHNS, CDR2 SASEGT. CDR3 in DNA: TGTGCCAGCAGTGAACAGGGGGCCACCGGGGAGCTGTTTTTT. Translating gives CASSEQGATGELFF.

V is TRBV28 and J is TRBJ2-7; 8 nucleotides agree with TRBD2. The germline CDR1 and CDR2 sequences are MDHEN and SYDVKM. J gave up 3 bases and V 1 base, and 2 bases lay outside the gene matches. This CDR3 has 14 residues. CDR3 DNA: TGTGCCAGCAGTTTATACGGGAGGGGCTACGAGCAGTACTTC. Residues: CASSLYGRGYEQYF.

The chain combines TRBV19 with TRBJ2-1, with D possibly being TRBD1 (5 bases). Deletions cut 5 bases from V and 1 base from J, with 9 bases between. This CDR3 has 14 amino acids. Germline CDR1 is LNHDA and CDR2 is SQIVND (reference sequence). CDR3 nucleotides: TGTGCCAGTAGTTATGGGGCATCCTACAATGAGCAGTTCTTC. Translating it yields CASSYGASYNEQFF.

The rearrangement uses TRBV24-1 and TRBJ1-5, with 9 bases lining up with TRBD1. The CDR3 extends over 14 amino acids. Germline loops: CDR1 KGHDR, CDR2 SFDVKD. V trimming: 9 bases; J trimming: 0 bases; junction bases outside the gene matches: 2. CDR3 nucleotides: TGTGCCACCGGGACAGGGTATAGCAATCAGCCCCAGCATTTT. Amino acids: CATGTGYSNQPQHF.

With respect to this clone: Other DNA sequences in the same sample also yield this CDR3. The V and J genes are TRBV19 and TRBJ2-6, with D possibly matching TRBD2 (6 bases). V shed 5 bases and J shed 0 bases, with 8 bases lying between them. CDR1 and CDR2 from the germline V gene are LNHDA and SQIVND (reference sequence). The CDR3 totals 15 residues. Here the CDR3 DNA reads TGTGCCAGTAGTCGGGACTCCTCTGGGGCCAACGTCCTGACTTTC. Its protein product is CASSRDSSGANVLTF.

This chain joins TRBV6-2 or TRBV6-3 and TRBJ1-1; unclear D gene. V lost 0 bases and J lost 1, with 6 bases in between. The CDR3 extends over 14 amino acids. Looked up from germline, CDR1 is MNHEY and CDR2 is SVGEGT. The CDR3 is CASSYSEPNTEAFF. DNA of the CDR3: TGTGCCAGCAGTTACTCAGAGCCGAACACTGAAGCTTTCTTT.

J is TRBJ1-6 and V is TRBV19; D call uncertain. This CDR3 has 14 residues. Trimming cost V 4 bases and J 7 bases, with 11 bases left between them. Germline lookup yields CDR1 LNHDA and CDR2 SQIVND (reference sequence). DNA for the CDR3: TGTGCCAGTAGTAGACGCGAGGTAAATTCACCCCTCCACTTT. Amino acids: CASSRREVNSPLHF.

Worth noting for this clone: An end of the junction differs from the germline gene, which may be a read error. This chain uses TRBV4-1 with TRBJ1-3, with D possibly TRBD1 on 5 matching bases. CDR3 size: 14 residues. Germline CDR1 reads MGHRA; CDR2 reads YSYEKL. In DNA form, the CDR3 reads TGCGCCAGCAGCCAAGTGGGGGGTGGATACACCATATATTTT. Protein product: CASSQVGGGYTIYF.

This chain joins TRBV21-1 and TRBJ2-7; TRBD1 is the table's D call and was not checked against the DNA. TRBV21-1 is classified as a pseudogene. The CDR3 sequence is 17 residues long. CDR3 coding DNA: TGTGCCAGCAGCAAAGCGCTTTTTGGGCCCTCCCCCTACGAGCAGTACTTC. It encodes CASSKALFGPSPYEQYF.

The genes are TRBV28 and TRBJ2-3, with D perhaps matching TRBD1 (6 bases). The CDR3 is 12 residues long. Germline CDR1 reads MDHEN; CDR2 reads SYDVKM. V was shortened by 5 bases and J by 10 bases, with 13 bases between the two germline ends. The CDR3 DNA reads TGTGCCAGCAGTCAAACAGGGAGCGCGCAGTATTTT. It is translated as CASSQTGSAQYF.